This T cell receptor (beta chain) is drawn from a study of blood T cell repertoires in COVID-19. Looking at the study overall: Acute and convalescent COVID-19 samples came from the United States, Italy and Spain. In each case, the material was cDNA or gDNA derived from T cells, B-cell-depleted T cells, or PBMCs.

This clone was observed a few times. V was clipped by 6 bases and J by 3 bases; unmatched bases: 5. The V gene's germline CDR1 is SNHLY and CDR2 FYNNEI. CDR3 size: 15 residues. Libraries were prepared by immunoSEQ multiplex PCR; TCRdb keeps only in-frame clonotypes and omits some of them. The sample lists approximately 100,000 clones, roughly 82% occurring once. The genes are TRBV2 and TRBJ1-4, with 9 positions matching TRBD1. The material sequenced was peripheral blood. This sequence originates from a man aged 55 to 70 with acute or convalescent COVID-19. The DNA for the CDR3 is TGTGCCAGCAGGGAACAGGGGGCGCCTAATGAAAAACTGTTTTTT. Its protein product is CASREQGAPNEKLFF.